This T cell receptor (beta chain) was captured by sequencing in a study of blood T cells in healthy people across ages. Study-level background: Through template switching, about one barcoded beta molecule was captured per two T cells, as measured in model experiments.

Each donor had around 11 milliliters of peripheral blood drawn. PBMCs, at least 6.5 million per sample, were isolated. The CDR3 spans 15 residues. The germline CDR1 and CDR2 sequences are SGHAT and FQNNGV. V shed 6 bases and J 6 bases; nucleotides not matched to a gene: 11. Study-level findings and limits: Among long-lived donors, naive CD4+ cells were more numerous and diversity higher than in aged donors.

Primed by a sample-barcoded 5' primer and a J-beta primer mix, a second PCR proceeded for roughly 7 to 11 cycles. TCRdb re-derived calls from the 5' RACE reads in MiXCR, one entry per CDR3 protein. The table lists over a million distinct CDR3 sequences, around 40% of them singletons. For this clonotype: The antigen remains unidentified.

The chain has TRBV11-2 and TRBJ2-1; 7 bases are a match to TRBD1. The specimen was blood. The source of this sequence is a young woman in good health. Written as DNA, the CDR3 is TGTGCCAGCAGACAACCGGGACAGCGACGCAATGAGCAGTTCTTC. This sequence encodes CASRQPGQRRNEQFF. The full variable domain, rest sourced from reference TRBV11-2 and TRBJ2-1, is EAGVAQSPRYKIIEKRQSVAFWCNPISGHATLYWYQQILGQGPKLLIQFQNNGVVDDSQLPKDRFSAERLKGVDSTLKIQPAKLEDSAVYLCASRQPGQRRNEQFFGPGTRLTVL.